Presented here are 18 T cell receptor beta chains from one specimen sequenced in a study. TCRdb reprocessed the RT-PCR reads with MiXCR, giving one entry per CDR3 protein. The table has approximately 720,000 distinct CDR3 sequences, approximately 14% seen once. Sequenced sample: memory CD4+ T cells from blood. Receptors were obtained from a female donor in good health, serving as a healthy control.

This chain connects TRBV9 to TRBJ2-6; 8 bases are a match to TRBD1. Trimming took 4 bases from V and 1 from J; bases not matched to a gene: 10. Germline CDR1 is SGDLS and CDR2 is YYNGEE. The CDR3 has 18 amino acids. The DNA of the CDR3 is TGTGCCAGCAGCCCCTACACAGGGGGTGGGTCTGGGGCCAACGTCCTGACTTTC. It yields the protein CASSPYTGGGSGANVLTF.

The CDR3 sequence: CASQGVGQPQHF. The CDR3 region has the DNA TGTGCCAGCCAGGGGGTTGGTCAGCCCCAGCATTTT. The chain employs TRBV27 and TRBJ1-5; 7 nucleotides agree with TRBD1. With V trimmed by 8 bases and J by 6 bases, 4 bases remained unmatched. CDR3 length: 12 residues. Per germline, CDR1 MNHEY and CDR2 SMNVEV (reference sequence).

This clonotype was observed a handful of times. CDR3 amino acids: CASSVGETSSYEQYF. For the CDR3, the DNA is TGTGCCAGCAGCGTAGGGGAGACTAGCTCCTACGAGCAGTACTTC. V is TRBV9 and J is TRBJ2-7; D is perhaps TRBD2 (6 bases). CDR1 and CDR2 (germline): SGDLS, YYNGEE. V lost 0 bases and J 0 bases, leaving 10 bases between the germline ends. This CDR3 is built from 15 residues.

The chain uses TRBV6-2 or TRBV6-3 and TRBJ2-7; D unresolved. The CDR3 spans 11 residues. Per the germline V gene, CDR1 is MNHEY and CDR2 is SVGEGT. V was cut by 6 bases and J by 7 bases, with 10 bases left in between. CDR3 region: CASSPRIEQYF. The CDR3 DNA is TGTGCCAGCAGCCCTCGAATAGAGCAGTACTTC.

This clonotype showed up just a few times. The genes are TRBV7-2 and TRBJ2-3, with D possibly called TRBD1 or TRBD2 (5 bases each). There are 15 residues in the CDR3. Germline V CDR1 and CDR2: SGHTA, FQGNSA. V lost 5 bases to trimming and J lost 4 bases, with 16 bases between them. The CDR3 nucleotides are TGTGCCAGCAGCCCCCTGGGGCAGCGGTCAGATACGCAGTATTTT. It codes for CASSPLGQRSDTQYF.

The chain combines TRBV7-6 with TRBJ1-6; TRBD1 might be the D (5 bases). Germline V lookup: CDR1 SGHVS, CDR2 FNYEAQ. The CDR3 length is 14 residues. With 6 bases removed from V and 8 bases from J, the gap between germline ends came to 14 bases. CDR3 sequence (DNA): TGTGCCAGCAGTTTCGCCAGGGTGGATTCACCCCTCCACTTT. Its translation is CASSFARVDSPLHF.

This clonotype was seen at least ten times. V usage is TRBV7-8 and J usage is TRBJ1-5; 9 bases line up with TRBD1. Germline V lookup: CDR1 SGHVS, CDR2 FQNEAQ. This CDR3 has 14 residues. With V trimmed by 7 bases and J by 3 bases, 4 bases remained unmatched. CDR3 DNA sequence: TGTGCCAGCACCCGGACAGGGGACAATCAGCCCCAGCATTTT. This encodes CASTRTGDNQPQHF.

This clonotype came up many times. The chain employs TRBV10-3 and TRBJ2-3; 12 bases align to TRBD2. The V gene end was trimmed by 10 bases and the J gene end by 4 bases; junction bases not matched to a gene: 6. Germline CDR1 and CDR2: ENHRY and SYGVKD. This CDR3 contains 14 residues. CDR3 loop: CATETSGSADTQYF. DNA for the CDR3: TGTGCCACCGAGACTAGCGGGAGTGCAGATACGCAGTATTTT.

The chain couples TRBV5-5 to TRBJ2-7; TRBD1 aligns across 7 bases. V dropped 6 bases and J dropped 4; count of bases not matched to a gene: 10. The CDR3 runs to 14 residues. CDR1 SGHKS and CDR2 YYEKEE come from the germline V gene (reference sequence). The CDR3 is CASIIQGLAYEQYF. CDR3 sequence (DNA): TGTGCCAGCATCATACAGGGGTTAGCTTACGAGCAGTACTTC.

The V gene is TRBV11-2, the J gene TRBJ2-7; D is uncertain. Germline V lookup: CDR1 SGHAT, CDR2 FQNNGV. Trimming removed 2 bases from V and 7 bases from J, with 18 bases in between. This CDR3 has 15 residues. The CDR3 nucleotides are TGTGCCAGCAGCTTATCGGGTCTATCCCCCCGGGAGCAGTACTTC. It translates to CASSLSGLSPREQYF.

The V call is TRBV6-1, the J call TRBJ2-3, with no clear D. Trimming shortened V by 7 bases and J by 6 bases, and 14 bases separated the two germline ends. The germline V gene has CDR1 MNHNS and CDR2 SASEGT. The CDR3 is 13 residues long. CDR3 DNA: TGTGCCAGCACCGAGCAGACGGTTGATACGCAGTATTTT. This gives the protein CASTEQTVDTQYF.

Ten or more counts support this clonotype. The rearrangement uses TRBV4-1 and TRBJ2-1; D is unclear. Germline assignment: CDR1 MGHRA and CDR2 YSYEKL. The V gene lost 5 bases and the J gene lost 3 bases, with 8 bases spanning the gap. The CDR3 is 13 residues long. The CDR3 here is CASSSQNYNEQFF. The CDR3 bases are TGCGCCAGCAGCAGTCAAAACTACAATGAGCAGTTCTTC.

The V gene is TRBV7-8, the J gene TRBJ1-6; possibly TRBD1 for D (6 bases). Trimming cost V 5 bases and J 10 bases, with 27 bases left between them. Germline CDR1 reads SGHVS; CDR2 reads FQNEAQ. The CDR3 loop spans 18 amino acids. The CDR3 here is CASSETGLSTDWGSPLHF. CDR3 coding DNA: TGTGCCAGCAGCGAAACAGGGTTATCTACAGACTGGGGGTCACCCCTCCACTTT.

This clonotype was found many times. This chain links TRBV12-3 or TRBV12-4 with TRBJ2-5; 7 bases match TRBD1. Trimming took 6 bases from V and 5 from J; bases not matched to a gene: 12. CDR3 length equals 15 residues. The CDR3 DNA is TGTGCCAGCAGCGCTAGACAGGGTCTAGTGGAGACCCAGTACTTC. Its protein product is CASSARQGLVETQYF.

The chain employs TRBV11-2 and TRBJ1-1, with no clear D. V gave up 5 bases and J gave up 7 bases, with 14 bases separating them. This CDR3 has 13 amino acids. Germline values: CDR1 SGHAT, CDR2 FQNNGV. CDR3 DNA sequence: TGTGCCAGCAGCCAGGTGGCAGGCGGTGAAGCTTTCTTT. Protein product: CASSQVAGGEAFF.

The CDR3 bases are TGCAGTGCTAGGGGACAGCGAATTAATGGCTACACCTTC. Protein product: CSARGQRINGYTF. J is TRBJ1-2 and V is TRBV20-1; 7 nucleotides align to TRBD1. J gave up 6 bases and V 3 bases, and 7 bases lay outside the gene matches. This CDR3 spans 13 amino acids. CDR1 and CDR2 from the germline V gene are DFQATT and SNEGSKA (reference sequence).

This clonotype was found a few times. The V call is TRBV15, the J call TRBJ2-2, with D maybe TRBD2 (7 bases). Trimming left V 0 bases short and J 12 bases short, with 11 bases between. The CDR3 contains 13 residues. Per the germline V gene, CDR1 is LNHNV and CDR2 is YYDKDF (reference sequence). This chain's CDR3 is CATSRDGGGQLFF. DNA of the CDR3: TGTGCCACCAGCAGAGATGGGGGGGGCCAGCTGTTTTTT.

This clonotype was seen at least ten times. The rearrangement uses TRBV7-2 and TRBJ1-6; possible D gene TRBD1, 5 bases. V gave up 10 bases and J gave up 6 bases, with 13 bases separating them. The length of the CDR3 is 13 residues. Per germline, CDR1 SGHTA and CDR2 FQGNSA. The CDR3 nucleotides are TGTGCCATCGGGCGACAGAGTAATTCACCCCTCCACTTT. Amino acids: CAIGRQSNSPLHF.